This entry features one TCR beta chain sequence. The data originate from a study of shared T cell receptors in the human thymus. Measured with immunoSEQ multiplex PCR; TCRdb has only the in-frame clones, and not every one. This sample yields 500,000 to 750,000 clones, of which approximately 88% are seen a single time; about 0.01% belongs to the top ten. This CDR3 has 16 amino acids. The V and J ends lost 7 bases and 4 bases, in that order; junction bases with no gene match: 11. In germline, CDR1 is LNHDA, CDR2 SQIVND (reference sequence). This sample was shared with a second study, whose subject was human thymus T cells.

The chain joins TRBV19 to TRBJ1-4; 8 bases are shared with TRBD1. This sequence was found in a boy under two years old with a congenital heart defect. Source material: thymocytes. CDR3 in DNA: TGTGCCAGTACTCTTGGGCCGGGACAGGATAATGAAAAACTGTTTTTT. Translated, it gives CASTLGPGQDNEKLFF.